A single sample gave rise to the 20 T cell receptor beta chains below, sequenced in a study of Ad26.COV2.S vaccination and SARS-CoV-2 variants. Here immunoSEQ multiplex PCR was the method, and the copy in TCRdb shows in-frame clones only, minus some. Among roughly 350,000 clones, around 87% were seen once, and the ten largest hold roughly 3.1%. Treatment defined: some 19 received Ad26.COV2.S at low or high dose, single or two shots; about 5 received placebo; per-sample allocation not given. All samples were drawn on day 63, counting from the first vaccine or placebo injection. The starting material was peripheral blood, obtained in a trial of Ad26.COV2.S vaccine versus placebo. These receptors came from a person between 18 and 65 years old who received the Ad26.COV2.S COVID-19 vaccine or a placebo.

This chain connects TRBV27 to TRBJ1-6, with a weak D call TRBD1 (5 bases). Germline CDR1 reads MNHEY; CDR2 reads SMNVEV (reference sequence). Trimming took off 2 bases at V and 9 bases at J, with 14 bases between the two ends. The CDR3 totals 15 residues. The CDR3 DNA sequence: TGTGCCAGCAGTTTACTTAGGCAGGGCGGTTCACCCCTCCACTTT. The encoded protein is CASSLLRQGGSPLHF.

The chain couples TRBV11-2 to TRBJ1-1, with a weak D call TRBD1 (6 bases). This CDR3 has 15 amino acids. CDR1 and CDR2 from the germline V gene are SGHAT and FQNNGV. V was pared by 1 base and J by 6 bases, with 15 bases between. The CDR3 nucleotides are TGTGCCAGCAGCTTAGTTTCTGGGGGCGGCGCTGAAGCTTTCTTT. Encoded protein: CASSLVSGGGAEAFF. Looking up the rest from reference TRBV11-2 and TRBJ1-1 gives the full variable domain: EAGVAQSPRYKIIEKRQSVAFWCNPISGHATLYWYQQILGQGPKLLIQFQNNGVVDDSQLPKDRFSAERLKGVDSTLKIQPAKLEDSAVYLCASSLVSGGGAEAFFGQGTRLTVV.

The chain recombines TRBV5-1 with TRBJ2-7; D may be TRBD1 (6 bases). V shed 0 bases and J shed 3 bases, with 10 bases lying between them. This CDR3 comprises 14 residues. Germline CDR1 is SGHRS and CDR2 is YFSETQ. The CDR3 spells CASSLGGQYYEQYF. The CDR3 nucleotides read TGCGCCAGCAGCTTGGGAGGACAGTACTACGAGCAGTACTTC. Complete variable domain (other parts from reference TRBV5-1 and TRBJ2-7): KAGVTQTPRYLIKTRGQQVTLSCSPISGHRSVSWYQQTPGQGLQFLFEYFSETQRNKGNFPGRFSGRQFSNSRSEMNVSTLELGDSALYLCASSLGGQYYEQYFGPGTRLTVT.

V and J are TRBV4-1 and TRBJ2-6; D is unclear. This CDR3 is 17 amino acids long. V lost 5 bases, J lost 2 bases, and 16 bases lay in between. Germline V CDR1 and CDR2: MGHRA, YSYEKL. The CDR3 DNA reads TGCGCCAGCAGCAAGAGAACGGCCGAAGCTGGGGCCAACGTCCTGACTTTC. This encodes CASSKRTAEAGANVLTF.

The V call is TRBV12-3 or TRBV12-4, the J call TRBJ1-2, with unresolved D. The CDR3 contains 12 residues. Trimming left V 8 bases short and J 6 bases short, with 13 bases between. This CDR3 reads CASRRVRNGYTF. Written as DNA, the CDR3 is TGTGCCAGCCGGAGAGTTCGGAATGGCTACACCTTC.

This chain uses TRBV4-1 with TRBJ2-3; 9 bases agree with TRBD1. V was clipped by 1 base and J by 4 bases; unmatched bases: 9. Germline assignment: CDR1 MGHRA and CDR2 YSYEKL. This CDR3 is 17 amino acids long. The CDR3 sequence: CASSQVARDRVADTQYF. The CDR3, as DNA: TGCGCCAGCAGCCAAGTCGCCCGGGACAGGGTAGCAGATACGCAGTATTTT.

The chain carries TRBV4-3 and TRBJ1-1; D gene uncertain. CDR1 and CDR2 from the germline V gene are LGHNA and YSLEER. This CDR3 is built from 14 residues. Between the trimmed V and J ends, which lost 4 bases and 1 base, there was a span of 10 bases. The CDR3 nucleotides read TGCGCCAGCAGCCTGTCCACACCGAACACTGAAGCTTTCTTT. Encoded protein: CASSLSTPNTEAFF.

The gene calls are TRBV11-2 and TRBJ1-1, with a weak D call TRBD1 (6 bases). CDR1 is SGHAT and CDR2 is FQNNGV in the germline V gene. V was shortened by 0 bases and J by 4 bases, with 15 bases between the two germline ends. The CDR3 has 16 amino acids. This CDR3 is CASSLDRGGRGTEAFF. The CDR3 DNA follows: TGTGCCAGCAGCTTAGATCGAGGGGGTAGGGGCACTGAAGCTTTCTTT.

V gene TRBV6-5 combines with J gene TRBJ1-5; the D is unclear. V lost 0 bases to trimming and J lost 4 bases, with 4 bases between them. This CDR3 contains 13 residues. Germline V gives CDR1 MNHEY, CDR2 SVGAGI. CDR3 nucleotide sequence: TGTGCCAGCAGTTACTCACAGAATCAGCCCCAGCATTTT. Translated, it gives CASSYSQNQPQHF.

The rearrangement links TRBV21-1 to TRBJ1-1. TRBV21-1 corresponds to a pseudogene. This CDR3 is 17 amino acids long. The CDR3 protein is CASSKGSGGQVLPEAFF. Written as DNA, the CDR3 is TGTGCCAGCAGCAAAGGGAGCGGGGGACAGGTGTTACCTGAAGCTTTCTTT.

This clone showed up just once. V usage is TRBV30 and J usage is TRBJ2-1, with unresolved D. V was clipped by 4 bases and J by 4 bases, with 20 bases between them. This CDR3 comprises 16 residues. Germline CDR1 reads GTSNPN; CDR2 reads SVGIG (reference sequence). The CDR3: CAWTQPRIWDYNEQFF. The CDR3 coding sequence is TGTGCCTGGACCCAACCCAGGATCTGGGATTACAATGAGCAGTTCTTC.

This chain joins TRBV5-1 and TRBJ2-3; 9 bases fit TRBD1. Germline V lookup: CDR1 SGHRS, CDR2 YFSETQ. CDR3 length: 14 residues. V was clipped by 8 bases and J by 4 bases; unmatched bases: 8. The CDR3 bases are TGCGCCAGTTCGGGACAGGGCTCCGCAGATACGCAGTATTTT. It translates to CASSGQGSADTQYF.

This chain links TRBV5-8 with TRBJ2-7; 7 bases map to TRBD2. The length of the CDR3 is 17 residues. The trim removed 4 bases at V and 2 bases at J, leaving 15 bases unmatched. Per germline, CDR1 SGHTS and CDR2 YDEGEE. CDR3 sequence: CASSLRPWGGATYEQYF. In DNA form, the CDR3 reads TGTGCCAGCAGCCTCCGCCCTTGGGGGGGTGCCACCTACGAGCAGTACTTC.

The chain links TRBV7-2 to TRBJ2-7; D possibly corresponds to TRBD1 (6 bases). The CDR3 runs 15 residues. V lost 1 base and J 2 bases, leaving 12 bases between the germline ends. Germline V gene sequence: CDR1 SGHTA, CDR2 FQGNSA. The DNA of the CDR3 is TGTGCCAGCAGCTTAGACGGGGCAGGGGCCTACGAGCAGTACTTC. It encodes CASSLDGAGAYEQYF.

The chain has TRBV9 and TRBJ2-3, with D maybe TRBD2 (5 bases). Germline V gene sequence: CDR1 SGDLS, CDR2 YYNGEE. V was pared by 7 bases and J by 1 base, with 10 bases between. CDR3 size: 13 residues. The DNA of the CDR3 is TGTGCCAGCGGGAGCGGCCGCACAGATACGCAGTATTTT. This sequence encodes CASGSGRTDTQYF.

The J gene is TRBJ2-5, the V gene TRBV7-9; D is unresolved. This CDR3 spans 14 amino acids. The V gene's germline CDR1 is SEHNR and CDR2 FQNEAQ (reference sequence). V lost 0 bases, J lost 4 bases, and 9 bases lay in between. The CDR3 here is CASSLAGWVETQYF. CDR3 coding DNA: TGTGCCAGCAGCTTAGCGGGATGGGTAGAGACCCAGTACTTC.

The CDR3 region has the DNA TGTGCCAGCAGCTCCGGAGATACGAACACTGAAGCTTTCTTT. Translating it yields CASSSGDTNTEAFF. The chain has TRBV11-2 and TRBJ1-1, with no clear D. Per germline, CDR1 SGHAT and CDR2 FQNNGV. This CDR3 is built from 14 residues. Trimming left V 4 bases short and J 1 base short, with 10 bases between.

V is TRBV6-1 and J is TRBJ1-2, with 8 bases aligning to TRBD1. The CDR3 loop spans 15 amino acids. V lost 2 bases to trimming and J lost 2 bases; unmatched junction nucleotides: 4. CDR1 and CDR2 (germline): MNHNS, SASEGT. CDR3 bases: TGTGCCAGCAGTGAAAATCACAGGGGGAACTATGGCTACACCTTC. As protein: CASSENHRGNYGYTF.

Worth noting for this clone: One end of the junction fails to match germline, which may point to a read error. The chain carries TRBV7-9 and TRBJ1-2, with 12 nucleotides matching TRBD1. The CDR3 extends over 17 amino acids. Germline values: CDR1 SEHNR, CDR2 FQNEAQ (reference sequence). The CDR3 is CASSPLGTGGGNDGYTF. CDR3 in DNA: TGTGCCAGCAGCCCTTTGGGGACAGGGGGCGGTAACGATGGCTACACCTTC.

V gene TRBV9 combines with J gene TRBJ1-6; TRBD1 might be the D (5 bases). Germline loops: CDR1 SGDLS, CDR2 YYNGEE. This CDR3 comprises 16 residues. Trimming removed 1 base from V and 9 bases from J, with 17 bases in between. CDR3 DNA sequence: TGTGCCAGCAGCGTATATGCAGGACAAGACGGTTCACCCCTCCACTTT. Protein: CASSVYAGQDGSPLHF. Full variable domain (remainder filled in from reference TRBV9 and TRBJ1-6): DSGVTQTPKHLITATGQRVTLRCSPRSGDLSVYWYQQSLDQGLQFLIQYYNGEERAKGNILERFSAQQFPDLHSELNLSSLELGDSALYFCASSVYAGQDGSPLHFGNGTRLTVT.